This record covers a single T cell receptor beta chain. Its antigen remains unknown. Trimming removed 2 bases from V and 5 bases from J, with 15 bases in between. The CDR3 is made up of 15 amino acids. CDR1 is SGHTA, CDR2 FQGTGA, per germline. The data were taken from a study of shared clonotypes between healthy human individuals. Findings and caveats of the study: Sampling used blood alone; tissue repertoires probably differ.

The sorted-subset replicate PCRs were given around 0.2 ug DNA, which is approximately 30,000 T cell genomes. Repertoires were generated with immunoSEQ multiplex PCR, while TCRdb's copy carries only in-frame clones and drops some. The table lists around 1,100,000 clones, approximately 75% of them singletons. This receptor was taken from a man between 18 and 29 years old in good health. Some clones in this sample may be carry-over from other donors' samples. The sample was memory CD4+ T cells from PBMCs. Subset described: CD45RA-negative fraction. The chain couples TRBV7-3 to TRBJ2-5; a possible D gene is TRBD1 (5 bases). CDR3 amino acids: CASSLGPASGETQYF. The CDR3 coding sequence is TGTGCCAGCAGCTTAGGGCCTGCGTCAGGGGAGACCCAGTACTTC.